A single sample is the source of the 17 T cell receptor beta chains below, sequenced in a study of blood T cell repertoires in COVID-19. Generated by immunoSEQ multiplex PCR, the TCRdb table keeps only in-frame clones and is missing some. The repertoire holds over 150,000 clones, roughly 80% seen once, with over 25% in the top ten. Material: peripheral blood. These receptors were collected from a woman aged 55-70 years with acute or convalescent COVID-19.

The chain is built from TRBV4-1 and TRBJ1-4, with 8 bases matching TRBD1. After removal of 5 bases from V and 4 bases from J, the junction contained 12 bases not matched to a gene. Looked up from germline, CDR1 is MGHRA and CDR2 is YSYEKL. The CDR3 is 17 amino acids. The CDR3 DNA reads TGCGCCAGCAGCGAACTTCCGACAGGGGCGAATAATGAAAAACTGTTTTTT. Translation: CASSELPTGANNEKLFF.

This clone occurred once. The chain is built from TRBV11-3 and TRBJ2-1; D is unclear. The V and J ends lost 4 bases and 4 bases respectively, with 8 bases between them. CDR3 length: 13 residues. From germline, CDR1 is SGHNT and CDR2 YENEEA. CDR3 nucleotide sequence: TGTGCCAGCAGCTCGCCGCGGTACAATGAGCAGTTCTTC. This translates into CASSSPRYNEQFF.

The V gene is TRBV12-5, the J gene TRBJ1-1; 11 positions agree with TRBD1. Per germline, CDR1 LGHNT and CDR2 FRNRAP. The CDR3 spans 15 residues. Unmatched junction bases numbered 8, after V lost 4 bases and J lost 7 bases. This CDR3 is CASGWAGQGAGEAFF. CDR3 sequence (DNA): TGTGCTAGTGGTTGGGCAGGACAGGGGGCCGGTGAAGCTTTCTTT.

The rearrangement uses TRBV6-6 and TRBJ1-2; 7 nucleotides line up with TRBD1. The CDR3 is 14 amino acids. In germline, CDR1 is MNHNY, CDR2 SVGAGI (reference sequence). Unmatched junction bases numbered 0, after V lost 0 bases and J lost 2 bases. CDR3 residues: CASSYSTGNYGYTF. CDR3 DNA sequence: TGTGCCAGCAGTTACTCGACAGGGAACTATGGCTACACCTTC.

The chain uses TRBV5-6 and TRBJ1-1; maybe TRBD1 (5 bases). The germline CDR1 and CDR2 sequences are SGHDT and YYEEEE. Trimming shortened V by 6 bases and J by 4 bases, and 19 bases separated the two germline ends. The CDR3 totals 15 residues. The CDR3 coding sequence is TGTGCCAGCACCCGGGGGTGGGGCCCGACCACTGAAGCTTTCTTT. Its translation is CASTRGWGPTTEAFF. Drawing the rest from reference TRBV5-6 and TRBJ1-1, the complete variable domain is DAGVTQSPTHLIKTRGQQVTLRCSPKSGHDTVSWYQQALGQGPQFIFQYYEEEERQRGNFPDRFSGHQFPNYSSELNVNALLLGDSALYLCASTRGWGPTTEAFFGQGTRLTVV.

The V and J genes are TRBV7-6 and TRBJ1-5; D is unclear. CDR3 size: 13 residues. Trimming pared 3 bases from V and 7 bases from J, leaving 10 bases between. CDR1 is SGHVS, CDR2 FNYEAQ, per germline. The CDR3 DNA follows: TGTGCCAGCAGCTTGCAACCCCAGCAGCCCCAGCATTTT. It is translated as CASSLQPQQPQHF.

The chain has TRBV10-1 and TRBJ2-7, with D perhaps TRBD1 (5 bases). V dropped 8 bases and J dropped 5 bases, with 19 bases sitting between them. Germline CDR1 WNHNN, CDR2 SYGVQD (reference sequence). The CDR3 is 14 amino acids. CDR3 nucleotides: TGCGCCAGCCTAGTAGGGAAGGACAATGACGAGCAGTACGTC. Residues: CASLVGKDNDEQYV.

J is TRBJ2-7 and V is TRBV5-1; 7 bases fit TRBD2. The J segment lost 4 bases and the V segment lost 4 bases, leaving 5 bases of the junction unmatched. The CDR3 loop spans 13 amino acids. Per germline, CDR1 SGHRS and CDR2 YFSETQ. The DNA of the CDR3 is TGCGCCAGCAGCCTAACCGGGGGGTACGAGCAGTACGTC. Amino acids: CASSLTGGYEQYV.

The chain has TRBV18 and TRBJ1-5; 9 bases fit TRBD1. The CDR3 is 16 residues long. The germline CDR1 and CDR2 sequences are KGHSH and LQKENI. V lost 5 bases and J lost 4; bases outside the gene matches: 9. This CDR3 reads CASSSFKGQGNQPQHF. The CDR3 nucleotides are TGTGCCAGCTCATCCTTTAAGGGACAGGGTAATCAGCCCCAGCATTTT.

V gene TRBV6-1 combines with J gene TRBJ2-1, with TRBD2 as a possible D gene (6 bases). Trimming stripped 2 bases from V and 4 bases from J, with 18 bases between. The length of the CDR3 is 17 residues. In germline, CDR1 is MNHNS, CDR2 SASEGT. The DNA for the CDR3 is TGTGCCAGCAGTGAATATAGTTCGGGACTTTTATACAATGAGCAGTTCTTC. This sequence encodes CASSEYSSGLLYNEQFF.

The gene calls are TRBV18 and TRBJ1-1, with D perhaps matching TRBD1 (5 bases). The germline V gene encodes CDR1 KGHSH and CDR2 LQKENI. The CDR3 covers 17 residues. V gave up 6 bases and J gave up 1 base, with 21 bases separating them. CDR3 sequence reads: CASSSARTTLQNTEAFF. In nucleotides, the CDR3 is TGTGCCAGCTCGTCTGCTCGGACAACATTGCAGAACACTGAAGCTTTCTTT.

The chain recombines TRBV30 with TRBJ1-1, with 8 bases lining up with TRBD1. Unmatched junction bases numbered 7, after V lost 0 bases and J lost 4 bases. CDR1 is GTSNPN and CDR2 is SVGIG in the germline V gene (reference sequence). The CDR3 sequence is 15 residues long. CDR3 sequence: CAWSVRRGLSTEAFF. CDR3 nucleotide sequence: TGTGCCTGGAGTGTACGCAGGGGGCTGAGCACTGAAGCTTTCTTT.

V and J are TRBV7-9 and TRBJ1-6, with D possibly being TRBD1 (5 bases). V gave up 4 bases and J gave up 0 bases, with 7 bases separating them. This CDR3 is 15 amino acids long. The germline V gene has CDR1 SEHNR and CDR2 FQNEAQ (reference sequence). The CDR3 region has the DNA TGTGCCAGCAGCTCAGGGATCTCCTATAATTCACCCCTCCACTTT. Its translation is CASSSGISYNSPLHF.

The rearrangement uses TRBV2 and TRBJ1-3; 8 nucleotides agree with TRBD1. The CDR3 has 16 residues. The trim removed 2 bases at V and 0 bases at J, leaving 3 bases unmatched. In germline, CDR1 is SNHLY, CDR2 FYNNEI. This chain's CDR3 is CASSELGTGSGNTIYF. In DNA form, the CDR3 reads TGTGCCAGCAGTGAACTTGGGACAGGCTCTGGAAACACCATATATTTT.

This clone was found a few times. This sequence joins TRBV6-5 and TRBJ1-2; 7 bases fit TRBD1. CDR1 is MNHEY, CDR2 SVGAGI, per germline. V lost 4 bases, J lost 2 bases, and 7 bases stayed unmatched. This CDR3 has 15 residues. This CDR3 is CASSSPGQTNYGYTF. In DNA form, the CDR3 reads TGTGCCAGCAGTTCCCCGGGACAGACCAACTATGGCTACACCTTC.

The chain joins TRBV4-1 to TRBJ1-5, with TRBD1 matching over 8 bases. The CDR3 runs 13 residues. Per the germline V gene, CDR1 is MGHRA and CDR2 is YSYEKL. Unmatched junction bases numbered 2, after V lost 4 bases and J lost 6 bases. CDR3 DNA sequence: TGCGCCAGCAGCCTTCAGGGGGCTCAGCCCCAGCATTTT. Translated: CASSLQGAQPQHF.

This clone has more than one count but fewer than ten. The rearrangement uses TRBV4-1 and TRBJ2-7; 8 bases agree with TRBD1. Germline CDR1 and CDR2: MGHRA and YSYEKL. With 2 bases clipped from V and 2 bases from J, the junction kept 11 bases outside the gene matches. The CDR3 has 17 amino acids. DNA for the CDR3: TGCGCCAGCAGCCAAAAAAAGTTGACAGGGGACCCCTACGAGCAGTACTTC. Translated: CASSQKKLTGDPYEQYF.